The clone carrying this TCR beta chain was found a few times. This record belongs to a study of blood T cell repertoires in COVID-19. Here immunoSEQ multiplex PCR was the method, and the copy in TCRdb shows in-frame clones only, minus some. The sample shows around 12,000 clones, roughly nine tenths of them seen only once. Germline V gives CDR1 MDHEN, CDR2 SYDVKM. The CDR3 has 18 residues. Deletions cut 2 bases from V and 0 bases from J, with 17 bases between. The specimen sequenced was peripheral blood. The chain has TRBV28 and TRBJ2-1, with a tentative D call TRBD2 (6 bases). The TCR comes from a woman in her sixties with active COVID-19. CDR3: CASSLAAGLKSSYNEQFF. CDR3 in DNA: TGTGCCAGCAGTTTAGCTGCGGGACTCAAGAGCTCCTACAATGAGCAGTTCTTC. The full variable domain, in which reference TRBV28 and TRBJ2-1 provide the parts outside the CDR3, is DVKVTQSSRYLVKRTGEKVFLECVQDMDHENMFWYRQDPGLGLRLIYFSYDVKMKEKGDIPEGYSVSREKKERFSLILESASTNQTSMYLCASSLAAGLKSSYNEQFFGPGTRLTVL.